This TCR beta chain appears in the sequencing data of a study of OX40 agonist ivuxolimab in advanced cancers. At the level of the study: Ivuxolimab was administered intravenously to patients at 0.01 to 10 mg/kg every 2 weeks. The study's findings and limits: Some of the nonresponding patients also showed low levels of normalized T-cell clonal expansion.

Prior autoimmune disease or systemic immunosuppression barred patients. The germline gives CDR1 SNHLY, CDR2 FYNNEI. The CDR3 is 13 residues long. V lost 5 bases and J lost 2, with 10 bases in between. This clone was counted once. Antigen: not known. TCRdb's copy holds only in-frame clones and misses some; the assay was immunoSEQ multiplex PCR. Of tens of thousands of clones in the sample, around 93% were seen once. This rearrangement joins TRBV2 to TRBJ2-7, with D unresolved. This clonotype originated in an adult with an advanced solid tumor such as melanoma, head and neck, liver or kidney cancer. Material: CD4+ or CD8+ T cells sorted from blood, obtained in a trial of the OX40 agonist ivuxolimab. The CDR3 nucleotides read TGTGCCAGCAGTCACAGAGAAACCTACGAGCAGTACTTC. The encoded protein is CASSHRETYEQYF.